Listed below are T cell receptor beta chains from one sample, sequenced in a study of blood T cell repertoires in COVID-19. Sequenced by immunoSEQ multiplex PCR; TCRdb stores in-frame clones only, minus some. The repertoire includes more than 35,000 clones, about 80% of them detected once, and about 14% sits in the top ten. Sequencing was performed on peripheral blood. The receptors shown here come from a man aged 50 to 60 with active or convalescent COVID-19. Each CDR3 is given with its conserved first and last residue. D genes are given only for firm matches. Size tells how often a clone was seen (once, few, many) or the class of an expanded clone, and some rows leave it out.

d_gene	v_gene	j_gene	abundance	CDR3aa	CDR3nt
NA	TRBV5-1	TRBJ1-4	NA	CASSFDSEGEKLFF	TGCGCCAGCAGCTTTGACAGTGAAGGTGAAAAACTGTTTTTT
TRBD2	TRBV11-2	TRBJ2-2	NA	CASSLARASGVMMTGELFF	TGTGCCAGCAGCTTAGCCCGAGCTAGCGGGGTAATGATGACCGGGGAGCTGTTTTTT
TRBD1	TRBV2	TRBJ2-7	NA	CASSVDRAYEQYF	TGTGCCAGCAGCGTCGACAGGGCCTACGAGCAGTACTTC
NA	TRBV6-5	TRBJ1-6	NA	CASSRTTGGLHF	TGTGCCAGCAGTAGAACTACCGGGGGCCTCCACTTT
TRBD2	TRBV6-2/TRBV6-3	TRBJ2-1	NA	CASSYLGTRRSEQFF	TGTGCCAGCAGTTACTTAGGGACTAGGAGAAGCGAGCAGTTCTTC
TRBD2	TRBV27	TRBJ2-5	NA	CASSWGLAGRETQYF	TGTGCCAGCAGTTGGGGACTAGCGGGGAGGGAGACCCAGTACTTC
TRBD2	TRBV3-1/TRBV3-2	TRBJ2-5	NA	CASSRGREETQYF	TGTGCCAGCAGCCGCGGGAGAGAAGAGACCCAGTACTTC
NA	TRBV19	TRBJ1-4	once	CASMGGTANEKLFF	TGTGCCAGTATGGGCGGGACCGCTAATGAAAAACTGTTTTTT
TRBD2	TRBV5-4	TRBJ2-7	NA	CASSPEVAGGPIEQYF	TGTGCCAGCAGCCCCGAGGTAGCGGGGGGGCCCATCGAGCAGTACTTC
NA	TRBV2	TRBJ2-7	once	CASSVGQISYEQYF	TGTGCCAGCAGTGTAGGACAGATATCCTACGAGCAGTACTTC
TRBD1	TRBV4-1	TRBJ2-1	NA	CASSQEQGAREQFF	TGCGCCAGCAGCCAGGAACAGGGGGCAAGAGAGCAGTTCTTC
NA	TRBV19	TRBJ2-7	medium-sized	CASGGTPATYEQYF	TGTGCCAGTGGCGGGACTCCCGCAACCTACGAGCAGTACTTC
TRBD1	TRBV27	TRBJ1-3	NA	CASSPGTGFGNTIYF	TGTGCCAGCAGTCCCGGGACAGGGTTTGGAAACACCATATATTTT
TRBD2	TRBV2	TRBJ2-6	few	CASSFMRGSKTGANVLTF	TGTGCCAGCAGTTTCATGCGGGGGTCCAAGACTGGGGCCAACGTCCTGACTTTC
TRBD2	TRBV5-1	TRBJ2-3	NA	CASSLLAPTDTQYF	TGCGCCAGCAGCTTACTAGCGCCCACAGATACGCAGTATTTT
TRBD1	TRBV29-1	TRBJ1-6	NA	CSVRDRVNSPLHF	TGCAGCGTTCGGGACAGGGTTAATTCACCCCTCCACTTT
TRBD1	TRBV6-5	TRBJ1-2	NA	CASSRSRDSGYTF	TGTGCCAGCAGCCGCAGCCGGGACAGTGGCTACACCTTC
TRBD1	TRBV27	TRBJ1-2	NA	CASSFGQGKGYTF	TGTGCCAGCAGTTTCGGACAGGGTAAAGGCTACACCTTC
TRBD1	TRBV5-6	TRBJ1-4	NA	CASSHGTGAKLFF	TGTGCCAGCAGCCACGGGACAGGGGCAAAACTGTTTTTT
TRBD1	TRBV5-3	TRBJ1-1	NA	CARSLATGNWNTEAFF	TGTGCCAGAAGCTTGGCGACAGGGAATTGGAACACTGAAGCTTTCTTT
NA	TRBV20-1	TRBJ1-1	NA	CSASRGENTEAFF	TGCAGTGCTAGTCGGGGGGAGAACACTGAAGCTTTCTTT
NA	TRBV27	TRBJ2-5	NA	CASSLSGVLAETQYF	TGTGCCAGCAGTTTATCTGGGGTGTTAGCGGAGACCCAGTACTTC
NA	TRBV21-1	TRBJ2-7	few	CASSKVSWGTADRWEDEQYF	TGTGCCAGCAGCAAAGTCTCTTGGGGGACAGCGGACCGGTGGGAAGACGAGCAGTACTTC
TRBD1	TRBV2	TRBJ1-2	few	CASSEYGTEGGYTF	TGTGCCAGCAGTGAATATGGGACAGAGGGTGGCTACACCTTC
TRBD2	TRBV5-1	TRBJ2-7	NA	CASSLVGRGEYEQYF	TGCGCCAGCAGCTTGGTTGGCCGGGGGGAGTACGAGCAGTACTTC
NA	TRBV5-4	TRBJ2-2	few	CAGNGIHTGELFF	TGTGCCGGTAACGGGATCCACACCGGGGAGCTGTTTTTT
TRBD1	TRBV5-4	TRBJ1-4	NA	CASSDRDRGRSNEKLFF	TGTGCCAGCAGCGACCGGGACAGGGGGCGATCTAATGAAAAACTGTTTTTT
TRBD1	TRBV7-9	TRBJ1-6	large	CASSSHEVTGINSPLHF	TGTGCCAGCAGCTCACACGAGGTGACAGGGATTAATTCACCCCTCCACTTT
NA	TRBV20-1	TRBJ2-3	few	CSARYSDTQYF	TGCAGTGCTAGATACTCAGATACGCAGTATTTT
NA	TRBV19	TRBJ2-2	NA	CASSITGIPGELFF	TGTGCCAGTAGTATCACAGGGATCCCCGGGGAGCTGTTTTTT
NA	TRBV2	TRBJ1-1	NA	CASRGHVVNTEAFF	TGTGCCAGCAGGGGGCACGTGGTGAACACTGAAGCTTTCTTT
TRBD1	TRBV2	TRBJ1-1	NA	CASTWTGGNTEAFF	TGTGCCAGCACCTGGACAGGGGGGAACACTGAAGCTTTCTTT
TRBD2	TRBV12-5	TRBJ2-3	NA	CASGVAGGLPDTQYF	TGTGCTAGTGGGGTAGCGGGGGGGCTTCCAGATACGCAGTATTTT
TRBD1	TRBV3-1/TRBV3-2	TRBJ2-5	NA	CASSQVNRGRETQYF	TGTGCCAGCAGCCAAGTCAACAGGGGGCGAGAGACCCAGTACTTC
TRBD1	TRBV3-1/TRBV3-2	TRBJ1-2	NA	CASSQDWDRGFGGYTF	TGTGCCAGCAGCCAAGATTGGGACAGGGGTTTTGGTGGCTACACCTTC
NA	TRBV12-3/TRBV12-4	TRBJ1-2	NA	CASNPSANYGYTF	TGTGCCAGCAACCCAAGCGCTAACTATGGCTACACCTTC
TRBD1	TRBV7-9	TRBJ2-1	few	CASSPRDSRKNNEQFF	TGTGCCAGCAGCCCCAGGGACAGCCGCAAGAACAATGAGCAGTTCTTC
TRBD2	TRBV5-1	TRBJ2-3	NA	CASSLVGGTSTDTQYF	TGCGCCAGCAGCTTGGTCGGGGGGACCAGCACAGATACGCAGTATTTT
NA	TRBV7-8	TRBJ1-1	NA	CASSLAGGENTEAFF	TGTGCCAGCAGCTTAGCAGGGGGTGAAAACACTGAAGCTTTCTTT
NA	TRBV4-1	TRBJ2-7	NA	CASSQEDSSYEQYF	TGCGCCAGCAGCCAAGAAGACAGCTCCTACGAGCAGTACTTC
TRBD2	TRBV5-1	TRBJ2-3	NA	CASSSTSGGTQYF	TGCGCCAGCAGCTCAACTAGCGGGGGTACGCAGTATTTT
TRBD1	TRBV29-1	TRBJ2-1	few	CSVVRTGALNEQFF	TGCAGCGTTGTAAGGACAGGGGCACTTAATGAGCAGTTCTTC
NA	TRBV19	TRBJ2-5	NA	CASGLGSAQYF	TGTGCCAGTGGTCTCGGTTCGGCCCAGTACTTC
TRBD2	TRBV24-1	TRBJ2-1	NA	CATSDPSGGAYNEQFF	TGTGCCACCAGTGACCCTAGCGGGGGGGCCTACAATGAGCAGTTCTTC
NA	TRBV4-1	TRBJ1-4	NA	CASSQDWAGADEKLFF	TGCGCCAGCAGCCAAGATTGGGCAGGGGCGGACGAAAAACTGTTTTTT
NA	TRBV29-1	TRBJ2-7	NA	CSVEDGAYEQYF	TGCAGCGTTGAGGATGGAGCCTACGAGCAGTACTTC
NA	TRBV6-5	TRBJ2-7	NA	CASSPRPGEQYF	TGTGCCAGCAGTCCTCGTCCGGGCGAGCAGTACTTC
TRBD2	TRBV13	TRBJ2-5	NA	CASSPGTTETQYF	TGTGCCAGCAGCCCAGGGACTACGGAGACCCAGTACTTC
NA	TRBV5-1	TRBJ1-2	NA	CASRMGGADGYTF	TGCGCCAGCAGAATGGGAGGGGCGGATGGCTACACCTTC
NA	TRBV3-1/TRBV3-2	TRBJ2-1	NA	CASSQGLVYNEQFF	TGTGCCAGCAGCCAAGGACTAGTCTACAATGAGCAGTTCTTC
TRBD1	TRBV29-1	TRBJ2-1	NA	CSVLGQPHNEQFF	TGCAGCGTCTTGGGACAGCCGCACAATGAGCAGTTCTTC
TRBD1	TRBV6-1	TRBJ1-2	few	CASSERTGTWTGYTF	TGTGCCAGCAGTGAAAGGACAGGGACATGGACCGGCTACACCTTC
NA	TRBV15	TRBJ1-1	once	CATSRPDGGAEAFF	TGTGCCACCAGCAGACCCGACGGGGGAGCTGAAGCTTTCTTT
NA	TRBV18	TRBJ2-5	NA	CASSPLQQETQYF	TGTGCCAGCTCACCACTTCAACAAGAGACCCAGTACTTC
NA	TRBV5-1	TRBJ2-3	once	CASSLRGNTDTQYF	TGCGCCAGCAGCTTGCGCGGCAACACAGATACGCAGTATTTT
NA	TRBV5-1	TRBJ2-5	NA	CASSLPGARRETQYF	TGCGCCAGCAGCTTGCCGGGTGCACGCCGGGAGACCCAGTACTTC
TRBD2	TRBV5-4	TRBJ2-2	NA	CASSLSAGGPTGELFF	TGTGCCAGCAGCTTGTCAGCGGGGGGACCTACCGGGGAGCTGTTTTTT